Reported below is one T cell receptor beta chain. Its antigen remains unidentified. No per-base quality is available; no much larger clone lies one base away. The data derive from a study of blood T cell repertoires in COVID-19 (dated by TCRdb to about 2020). Study-wide context: The collaborator samples originated in the United States, Italy and Spain and spanned the acute and convalescent phases of COVID-19. The prospective study material was composed of cDNA or gDNA derived from T cells, B-cell-depleted T cells, or PBMCs. The dataset comprised deeply sampled blood TCRbeta repertoires from subjects exposed to, actively infected with, or recovered from COVID-19. The repertoires were released in a freely available public database intended as a resource for research on the immune response to SARS-CoV-2. Samples came from the ongoing ImmuneRACE study (first 160 participants) plus 1,254 subjects from 6 global collaborators. Nearly every sample came with metadata listing a de-identified subject ID, COVID-19 status, age in years and sex. Where available, HLA class I and class II types were obtained from metadata supplied by the sample provider rather than from assay-based typing.

Whole blood was collected in K2EDTA tubes by collaborating institutions according to the institutions' own protocols. Collaborator samples were shipped for TCRbeta analysis as frozen whole blood, isolated PBMCs, or DNA extracted from either sample type. The immunoSEQ Assay, a bias-controlled multiplex PCR, was used to amplify TCRbeta CDR3 regions from genomic DNA. The paper's data handling went like this. Nucleated cell counts per sample were estimated from amplification of reference gene primers within the assay. To quantify the absolute abundance of each unique TCRbeta CDR3 rearrangement, sequence reads were collapsed and filtered. For each sample, productive Simpson clonality was calculated by taking the square root of Simpson's diversity index across productive rearrangements. TCRdb took this table from immuneACCESS and kept in-frame rearrangements with V and J called. Such tables lack part of the clones; where checked against another copy, unresolved V genes explain under half of the gap, and the rest is unexplained. That table supplies the V and J calls and clone size; D and trimming were determined from the DNA. The sample records 95,000 to 110,000 clones, over 60% of which are singletons. Of the sample, about 4.5% is held by the ten largest clones.

Summary of the overall study and its limitations: How much clinical and demographic metadata was included differed by source and by participant, and the metadata was provided uncurated.

For CDR1 and CDR2, the germline V gene lists SGHRS and YFSETQ. The CDR3 runs 15 amino acids, cysteine and phenylalanine included. Just the 45-base CDR3 DNA is kept, in frame starting at base 1. V lost 0 bases and J lost 3 bases; the stretch between them is 10 bases long. This receptor chain uses TRBV5-1 and TRBJ2-1; D gene: possibly TRBD1, on 6 matching bases. The sample taken for sequencing was peripheral blood. The sequence came from a man between 65 and 79 years old with acute or convalescent COVID-19. CDR3 sequence: CASSLEPGVYNEQFF. The nucleotide sequence reads as follows: TGCGCCAGCAGCTTGGAACCAGGGGTCTACAATGAGCAGTTCTTC.